This entry lists 28 T cell receptor beta chains sequenced from one sample in a study of cytomegalovirus exposure and HLA in healthy donors. Primers included in the PCR were 60 Vbeta and 13 Jbeta primers. The data were produced by immunoSEQ multiplex PCR, yet TCRdb's version contains in-frame clones alone and is incomplete. The sample has over 200,000 clones, roughly 82% seen once. Material: PBMCs. These receptors were obtained from a man aged 35 to 55 in good health and CMV-seropositive.

The CDR3 DNA is TGTGCCAGCTCGCCATACAGTCATAGCAATCAGCCCCAGCATTTT. The encoded protein is CASSPYSHSNQPQHF. This chain links TRBV18 with TRBJ1-5; D is unclear. Trimming removed 6 bases at V and 0 bases at J, with 12 bases between. Germline values: CDR1 KGHSH, CDR2 LQKENI. The CDR3 length is 15 residues.

CDR3 in DNA: TGTGCCAGCTTTGCAGGGTTAAACAATGAGCAGTTCTTC. Its protein is CASFAGLNNEQFF. The J gene is TRBJ2-1, the V gene TRBV2; a possible D gene is TRBD1 (5 bases). Germline V lookup: CDR1 SNHLY, CDR2 FYNNEI. This CDR3 spans 13 amino acids. The V gene lost 8 bases and the J gene lost 5 bases, with 13 bases spanning the gap.

The chain employs TRBV6-1 and TRBJ1-3; no clear D gene. The CDR3 is 13 residues long. V lost 8 bases, J lost 2 bases, and 10 bases lay in between. Germline V gene sequence: CDR1 MNHNS, CDR2 SASEGT. CDR3 residues: CASGPPTGNTIYF. CDR3 bases: TGTGCCAGCGGCCCTCCCACTGGAAACACCATATATTTT.

The rearrangement uses TRBV9 and TRBJ2-5; 7 bases are shared with TRBD1. This CDR3 is 15 amino acids long. Trimming took 0 bases from V and 2 from J; bases not matched to a gene: 4. Per the germline V gene, CDR1 is SGDLS and CDR2 is YYNGEE. CDR3 coding DNA: TGTGCCAGCAGCGTAGGGGGACAGCGACAAGAGACCCAGTACTTC. This translates into CASSVGGQRQETQYF.

The gene calls are TRBV18 and TRBJ1-3; D perhaps matches TRBD1 (6 bases). The germline gives CDR1 KGHSH, CDR2 LQKENI. V lost 8 bases to trimming and J lost 0 bases, with 11 bases between them. The CDR3 runs 14 residues. The CDR3 spells CASEQGISGNTIYF. The CDR3 nucleotides are TGTGCCAGCGAACAGGGAATCTCTGGAAACACCATATATTTT.

This sequence joins TRBV18 and TRBJ2-1; D gene unclear. The V gene's germline CDR1 is KGHSH and CDR2 LQKENI. V was cut by 1 base and J by 4 bases, with 11 bases left in between. CDR3 length: 15 residues. As DNA, the CDR3 is TGTGCCAGCTCACCACGAGAGGTTAAGTACAATGAGCAGTTCTTC. Its translation: CASSPREVKYNEQFF.

V usage is TRBV6-1 and J usage is TRBJ1-1; 7 bases are a match to TRBD1. The germline V gene encodes CDR1 MNHNS and CDR2 SASEGT. V shed 3 bases and J 6 bases; nucleotides not matched to a gene: 4. This CDR3 region has 13 residues. Here the CDR3 DNA reads TGTGCCAGCAGTGAGTTCAGGGGGGCTGAAGCTTTCTTT. Its protein is CASSEFRGAEAFF.

In its sample, this clone was seen once. The chain is built from TRBV27 and TRBJ2-5, with 12 bases lining up with TRBD1. The J call may be incorrect, as the DNA end agrees better with TRBJ2-7. CDR1 is MNHEY and CDR2 is SMNVEV in the germline V gene (reference sequence). The CDR3 length is 16 residues. In DNA, the CDR3 is TGTGCCAGCAGTGGGACAGGGGGCGTCAGCTCCTACGAGCAGTACTTC. Protein product: CASSGTGGVSSYEQYF.

This clone was counted only a few times. This sequence joins TRBV9 and TRBJ2-3; D not certain. CDR3 length equals 13 residues. The V and J ends lost 8 bases and 2 bases respectively, with 12 bases between them. The V gene's germline CDR1 is SGDLS and CDR2 YYNGEE. CDR3 sequence (DNA): TGTGCCAGTAACGAGGCCCCCACAGATACGCAGTATTTT. Translating it yields CASNEAPTDTQYF.

The chain employs TRBV6-6 and TRBJ2-7; tentatively, D is TRBD1 (5 bases). Germline values: CDR1 MNHNY, CDR2 SVGAGI (reference sequence). V shed 2 bases and J shed 1 base, with 9 bases lying between them. This CDR3 spans 14 amino acids. The CDR3 reads CASSYAPGSYEQYV. CDR3 coding DNA: TGTGCCAGCAGTTACGCTCCAGGGTCCTACGAGCAGTACGTC.

V is TRBV6-5 and J is TRBJ2-7, with 7 bases that match TRBD2. The trim removed 7 bases at V and 2 bases at J, leaving 11 bases unmatched. The CDR3 has 15 amino acids. CDR1 MNHEY and CDR2 SVGAGI come from the germline V gene. The CDR3 protein is CASKVRPSGTYEQYF. DNA for the CDR3: TGTGCCAGCAAAGTGAGGCCCAGCGGGACCTACGAGCAGTACTTC.

V usage is TRBV6-5 and J usage is TRBJ2-3; D may be TRBD2 (7 bases). Germline lookup yields CDR1 MNHEY and CDR2 SVGAGI. CDR3 length equals 16 residues. The V end was cut by 2 bases, the J end by 0 bases, with 12 bases between. CDR3 amino acids: CASSYGGAGSTDTQYF. The CDR3 nucleotides read TGTGCCAGCAGTTACGGGGGGGCGGGAAGCACAGATACGCAGTATTTT.

The CDR3 here is CASRKQGAGQPQHF. The CDR3 DNA is TGTGCCAGCAGGAAACAGGGGGCGGGACAGCCCCAGCATTTT. The gene calls are TRBV6-1 and TRBJ1-5, with 9 bases that match TRBD1. The CDR3 covers 14 residues. CDR1 and CDR2 (germline): MNHNS, SASEGT. With V trimmed by 6 bases and J by 7 bases, 7 bases remained unmatched.

The chain links TRBV7-2 to TRBJ2-7; D uncertain. With 1 base removed from V and 0 bases from J, the gap between germline ends came to 4 bases. CDR3 length: 13 residues. The germline CDR1 and CDR2 sequences are SGHTA and FQGNSA. The CDR3 sequence: CASSLDSSYEQYV. DNA for the CDR3: TGTGCCAGCAGCTTAGATAGCTCCTACGAGCAGTACGTC.

This rearrangement joins TRBV25-1 to TRBJ1-2, with 7 bases that match TRBD1. The V gene's germline CDR1 is MGHDK and CDR2 SYGVNS. The CDR3 has 14 residues. The J segment lost 8 bases and the V segment lost 6 bases, leaving 12 bases of the junction unmatched. Here the CDR3 DNA reads TGTGCCAGCAGCGAGGGACAGCGGGCGGAGGGCTACACCTTC. This codes for CASSEGQRAEGYTF.

Worth noting for this clone: The junction does not match germline at one end; this may be a read error. V is TRBV5-1 and J is TRBJ1-1; 9 positions agree with TRBD1. The CDR3 has 13 residues. CDR1 is SGHRS and CDR2 is YFSETQ in the germline V gene. This CDR3 reads CASGLGTGLDAFF. DNA of the CDR3: TGCGCCAGCGGCTTGGGGACAGGGCTGGACGCTTTCTTT.

The gene calls are TRBV4-2 and TRBJ1-2, with 9 positions matching TRBD1. Losses at the gene ends were 1 base for V and 2 bases for J; bases not matched to a gene: 5. CDR3 size: 16 residues. The germline CDR1 and CDR2 sequences are LGHNA and YNFKEQ. The CDR3 region has the DNA TGTGCCAGCAGCCAAGGCGGACAGGGGACCAACTATGGCTACACCTTC. Encoded protein: CASSQGGQGTNYGYTF.

The rearrangement links TRBV11-2 to TRBJ1-2; D is possibly TRBD1 (5 bases). The germline V and J ends were trimmed by 4 bases and 8 bases, with 20 bases remaining between them. The CDR3 runs to 15 residues. CDR1 is SGHAT, CDR2 FQNNGV, per germline. DNA for the CDR3: TGTGCCAGCAGCTCCCCCTCGGAGGTCGGGGGAGGCTACACCTTC. Its protein is CASSSPSEVGGGYTF. The entire variable domain, with the rest obtained from reference TRBV11-2 and TRBJ1-2, is as follows: EAGVAQSPRYKIIEKRQSVAFWCNPISGHATLYWYQQILGQGPKLLIQFQNNGVVDDSQLPKDRFSAERLKGVDSTLKIQPAKLEDSAVYLCASSSPSEVGGGYTFGSGTRLTVV.

The genes are TRBV6-1 and TRBJ2-7; weak D call: TRBD1 (5 bases). CDR3 length equals 13 residues. The V gene's germline CDR1 is MNHNS and CDR2 SASEGT. The germline V and J ends were trimmed by 6 bases and 9 bases, with 18 bases remaining between them. Here the CDR3 reads CASREPQGCGQYF. For the CDR3, the DNA is TGTGCCAGCAGGGAACCTCAGGGATGTGGGCAGTACTTC.

The CDR3 is CASSQQGFGNTIYF. The CDR3 region has the DNA TGTGCCAGCAGTCAACAGGGGTTTGGAAACACCATATATTTT. This chain links TRBV6-1 with TRBJ1-3; 7 positions match TRBD1. V was clipped by 5 bases and J by 3 bases; unmatched bases: 4. CDR1 and CDR2 (germline): MNHNS, SASEGT. The CDR3 is 14 residues long.

This clone was observed a handful of times. V and J are TRBV7-2 and TRBJ2-3; D is undetermined. From germline, CDR1 is SGHTA and CDR2 FQGNSA. The CDR3 runs 15 residues. Deletions cut 1 base from V and 0 bases from J, with 8 bases between. Written as DNA, the CDR3 is TGTGCCAGCAGCTTAGGGGCAACCAGCACAGATACGCAGTATTTT. Translating gives CASSLGATSTDTQYF.

This clone was counted a few times. The chain employs TRBV7-9 and TRBJ2-7; no reliable D call. Germline V gene lookup returns CDR1 SEHNR and CDR2 FQNEAQ (reference sequence). CDR3 length equals 15 residues. V lost 5 bases to trimming and J lost 3 bases, with 17 bases between them. CDR3 sequence reads: CASSLGSVGGYEQYF. In nucleotides, the CDR3 is TGTGCCAGCAGCCTAGGGTCCGTTGGCGGCTACGAGCAGTACTTC. Full variable domain (rest looked up from reference TRBV7-9 and TRBJ2-7): DTGVSQNPRHKITKRGQNVTFRCDPISEHNRLYWYRQTLGQGPEFLTYFQNEAQLEKSRLLSDRFSAERPKGSFSTLEIQRTEQGDSAMYLCASSLGSVGGYEQYFGPGTRLTVT.

This clone showed up just once. The V gene is TRBV11-3, the J gene TRBJ1-3, with 7 bases lining up with TRBD1. Germline lookup yields CDR1 SGHNT and CDR2 YENEEA. This CDR3 is built from 16 residues. Losses at the gene ends were 4 bases for V and 7 bases for J; bases not matched to a gene: 13. The CDR3: CASSYWDSVLVNTIYF. CDR3 DNA: TGTGCCAGCAGCTATTGGGACAGCGTGTTAGTTAACACCATATATTTT. The full variable domain, rest sourced from reference TRBV11-3 and TRBJ1-3, is EAGVVQSPRYKIIEKKQPVAFWCNPISGHNTLYWYLQNLGQGPELLIRYENEEAVDDSQLPKDRFSAERLKGVDSTLKIQPAELGDSAVYLCASSYWDSVLVNTIYFGEGSWLTVV.

This clone was found once. The chain is built from TRBV30 and TRBJ1-4, with D tentatively TRBD1 (6 bases). Trimming took 1 base from V and 5 from J, leaving 14 bases between them. The CDR3 is 15 residues long. Per the germline V gene, CDR1 is GTSNPN and CDR2 is SVGIG (reference sequence). The CDR3 protein is CAWSAGQIWNEKLFF. The CDR3 bases are TGTGCCTGGAGTGCCGGACAGATTTGGAATGAAAAACTGTTTTTT.

The chain links TRBV5-1 to TRBJ2-5; weak D call: TRBD1 (6 bases). V shed 4 bases and J shed 4 bases, with 11 bases lying between them. Per the germline V gene, CDR1 is SGHRS and CDR2 is YFSETQ. This CDR3 has 13 amino acids. CDR3 protein: CASSAGEVETQYF. CDR3 nucleotides: TGCGCCAGCAGCGCAGGGGAAGTAGAGACCCAGTACTTC.

The rearrangement uses TRBV6-1 and TRBJ2-3; 8 bases fit TRBD2. With 0 bases clipped from V and 4 bases from J, the junction kept 3 bases outside the gene matches. Germline V gene sequence: CDR1 MNHNS, CDR2 SASEGT. This CDR3 spans 15 amino acids. In DNA, the CDR3 is TGTGCCAGCAGTGAAGCTACTAGCGGCTCAGATACGCAGTATTTT. Encoded protein: CASSEATSGSDTQYF.

The rearrangement joins TRBV6-5 to TRBJ1-5, with TRBD1 identical over 9 bases. With 4 bases clipped from V and 5 bases from J, the junction kept 6 bases outside the gene matches. The CDR3 sequence is 15 residues long. The germline V gene encodes CDR1 MNHEY and CDR2 SVGAGI. The CDR3 bases are TGTGCCAGCAGTTTACGGACAGGGGAGGATCAGCCCCAGCATTTT. It yields the protein CASSLRTGEDQPQHF.

The chain has TRBV27 and TRBJ1-1, with D possibly matching TRBD1 (5 bases). Per germline, CDR1 MNHEY and CDR2 SMNVEV (reference sequence). CDR3 length equals 14 residues. V was pared by 6 bases and J by 3 bases, with 14 bases between. CDR3 amino acids: CASSPGTGDTEAFF. The CDR3 bases are TGTGCCAGCAGCCCAGGGACGGGAGACACTGAAGCTTTCTTT.